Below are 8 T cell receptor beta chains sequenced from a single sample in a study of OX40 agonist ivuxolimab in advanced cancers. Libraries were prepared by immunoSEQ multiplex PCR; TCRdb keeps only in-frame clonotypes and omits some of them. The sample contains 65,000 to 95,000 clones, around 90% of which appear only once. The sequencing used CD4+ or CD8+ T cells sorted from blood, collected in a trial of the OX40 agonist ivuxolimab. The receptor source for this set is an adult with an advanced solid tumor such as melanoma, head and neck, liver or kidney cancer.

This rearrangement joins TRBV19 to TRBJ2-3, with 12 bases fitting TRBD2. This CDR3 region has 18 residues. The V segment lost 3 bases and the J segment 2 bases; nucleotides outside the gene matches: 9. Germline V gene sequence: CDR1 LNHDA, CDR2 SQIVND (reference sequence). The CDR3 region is CASSIQRLAGGPTDTQYF. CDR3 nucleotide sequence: TGTGCCAGTAGTATTCAACGGCTAGCGGGAGGGCCCACAGATACGCAGTATTTT. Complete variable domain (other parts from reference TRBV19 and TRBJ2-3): DGGITQSPKYLFRKEGQNVTLSCEQNLNHDAMYWYRQDPGQGLRLIYYSQIVNDFQKGDIAEGYSVSREKKESFPLTVTSAQKNPTAFYLCASSIQRLAGGPTDTQYFGPGTRLTVL.

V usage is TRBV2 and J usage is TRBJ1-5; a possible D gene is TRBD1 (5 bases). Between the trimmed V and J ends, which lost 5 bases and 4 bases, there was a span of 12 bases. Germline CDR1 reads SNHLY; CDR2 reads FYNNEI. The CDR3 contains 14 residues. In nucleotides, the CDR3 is TGTGCCAGCAGTAGAACGGGACGGAATCAGCCCCAGCATTTT. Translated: CASSRTGRNQPQHF.

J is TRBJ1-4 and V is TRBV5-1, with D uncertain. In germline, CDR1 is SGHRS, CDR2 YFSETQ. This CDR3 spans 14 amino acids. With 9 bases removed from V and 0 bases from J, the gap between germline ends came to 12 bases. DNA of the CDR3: TGCGCCACCCGACAAGACACAACTAATGAAAAACTGTTTTTT. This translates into CATRQDTTNEKLFF.

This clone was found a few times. This CDR3 reads CASTPQPQHF. The CDR3 DNA reads as TGTGCCAGCACCCCTCAGCCCCAGCATTTT. The chain links TRBV6-5 to TRBJ1-5, with D unresolved. The CDR3 totals 10 residues. Between the trimmed V and J ends, which lost 7 bases and 6 bases, there was a span of 4 bases. CDR1 is MNHEY and CDR2 is SVGAGI in the germline V gene.

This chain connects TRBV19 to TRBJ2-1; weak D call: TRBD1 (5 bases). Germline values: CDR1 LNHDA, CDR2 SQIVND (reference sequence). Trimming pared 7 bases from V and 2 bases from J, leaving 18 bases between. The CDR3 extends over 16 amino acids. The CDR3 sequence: CASTLGQGYTYNEQFF. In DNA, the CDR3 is TGTGCCAGTACGTTGGGGCAGGGCTACACCTACAATGAGCAGTTCTTC.

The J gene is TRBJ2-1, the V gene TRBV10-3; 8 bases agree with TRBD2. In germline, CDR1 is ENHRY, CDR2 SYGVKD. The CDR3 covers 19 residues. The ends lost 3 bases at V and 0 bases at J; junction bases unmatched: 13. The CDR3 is CAISERNSGTLSSYNEQFF. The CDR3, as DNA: TGTGCCATCAGTGAACGGAATAGCGGGACCCTTAGCTCCTACAATGAGCAGTTCTTC.

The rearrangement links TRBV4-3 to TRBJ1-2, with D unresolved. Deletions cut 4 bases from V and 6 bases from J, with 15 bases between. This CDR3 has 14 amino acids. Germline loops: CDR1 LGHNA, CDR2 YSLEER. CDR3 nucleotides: TGCGCCAGCAGCCTTTCGACACGTGCACATGGCTACACCTTC. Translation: CASSLSTRAHGYTF.

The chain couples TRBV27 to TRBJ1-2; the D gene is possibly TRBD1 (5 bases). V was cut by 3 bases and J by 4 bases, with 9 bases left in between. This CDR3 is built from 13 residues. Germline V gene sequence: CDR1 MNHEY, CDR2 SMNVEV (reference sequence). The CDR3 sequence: CASSFDRSYGYTF. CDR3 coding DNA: TGTGCCAGCAGTTTCGACAGAAGCTATGGCTACACCTTC.